This TCR beta chain was sequenced during a study of blood T cell repertoires in COVID-19. Study summary: Sources were T cells, B-cell-depleted T cells, or PBMCs; the material itself was cDNA or gDNA.

The CDR3 sequence is 13 residues long. The ends were cut back, 4 bases at V and 3 bases at J, with 6 bases in the middle. This table comes from immunoSEQ multiplex PCR, and its TCRdb copy is limited to in-frame clones, with some not included. The data contain under 350,000 clones, about 86% of them seen just once; the ten biggest clones take up around 4.4%. Participants came from about 24 US areas, aged about 18 to 89 years. The rearrangement links TRBV12-3 or TRBV12-4 to TRBJ2-2; no clear D. The TCR was taken from a woman in her thirties or forties with acute COVID-19. Sequenced input: PBMCs or T cells enriched from blood (not recorded which). The CDR3 DNA follows: TGTGCCAGCAGTTGGGCGCACACCGGGGAGCTGTTTTTT. Amino acid sequence: CASSWAHTGELFF.